This TCR beta chain was obtained from a study of blood T cells in healthy people across ages. This clonotype was found a few times. CDR3 length equals 15 residues. V gave up 3 bases and J gave up 2 bases, with 11 bases separating them. Germline lookup yields CDR1 KGHDR and CDR2 SFDVKD. The authors ran a second PCR of roughly 6 to 11 cycles using a sample-barcoded 5' primer and a J-beta primer mix. MiXCR, run by TCRdb on the 5' RACE reads, gives a single entry per CDR3 protein. The data show about 1,800,000 distinct CDR3 sequences, under 30% seen once. The sample taken for sequencing was blood. This clonotype was obtained from a woman aged 30 to 39 in good health. The chain uses TRBV24-1 and TRBJ2-3, with D maybe TRBD2 (6 bases). The CDR3 sequence is CATSDRSSVTDTQYF. CDR3 coding DNA: TGTGCCACCAGTGATCGATCTAGCGTCACAGATACGCAGTATTTT.